The rows below give T cell receptor beta chains drawn from one sample of a study of cytomegalovirus exposure and HLA in healthy donors. Here immunoSEQ multiplex PCR was the method, and the copy in TCRdb shows in-frame clones only, minus some. The profile covers around 200,000 clones, with 80% to 85% appearing a single time and roughly 0.75% taken by the ten largest. The material sequenced was PBMCs. These receptors all come from a woman in her late teens or twenties in good health and CMV-seronegative. Both conserved end residues are part of each CDR3. A D gene is named only where the DNA matches it firmly. Some rows have no size entry. The others give once, few or many, or a class for an expanded clone.

TRBJ2-5,TRBV15,TRBD2,few,TGTGCCACCAGCAGACTAGCGGAAGATCAAGAGACCCAGTACTTC,CATSRLAEDQETQYF
TRBJ2-7,TRBV4-1,TRBD1,NA,TGCGCCAGCAGCCTCGACATAGGGGGACAGGGCTACGAGCAGTACTTC,CASSLDIGGQGYEQYF
TRBJ2-1,TRBV30,TRBD2,NA,TGTGCCTGGAGTGTAGCCCTTTTAGCGGGATCCTTCAATGAGCAGTTCTTC,CAWSVALLAGSFNEQFF
TRBJ1-4,TRBV10-3,TRBD1,few,TGTGCCATCAGTGACAGGGGGCACGAAAAACTGTTTTTT,CAISDRGHEKLFF
TRBJ2-3,TRBV7-3,TRBD2,NA,TGTGCCAGCAGCTTAATCCTAGCGGGAGGGGGAACAGATACGCAGTATTTT,CASSLILAGGGTDTQYF
TRBJ2-1,TRBV15,NA,NA,TGTGCCACCAGCAGAGACCCAGCGGGACACGGAACCAATGAGCAGTTCTTC,CATSRDPAGHGTNEQFF
TRBJ2-3,TRBV6-1,TRBD1,few,TGTGCCAGCAGGCAGGACAGGGGAACAGATACGCAGTATTTT,CASRQDRGTDTQYF
TRBJ2-3,TRBV6-1,TRBD2,NA,TGTGCCGGCCATAGCGGGAGTATGAAAACAGATACGCAGTATTTT,CAGHSGSMKTDTQYF
TRBJ2-7,TRBV19,TRBD1,NA,TGTGCCAGTAGTCCGGGACAGGGTGGGGAGCAGTACTTC,CASSPGQGGEQYF
TRBJ2-2,TRBV11-2,TRBD2,once,TGTGCCAGCAGTCTCCTCGGACTAGCGGGGGCGAACACCGGGGAGCTGTTTTTT,CASSLLGLAGANTGELFF
TRBJ1-3,TRBV2,NA,NA,TGTGCCAGCAGTACAGGGCCAAATTCTAACACCATATATTTT,CASSTGPNSNTIYF
TRBJ1-1,TRBV29-1,TRBD1,NA,TGCAGCGTAAACAGGGGCGATAACACTGAAGCTTTCTTT,CSVNRGDNTEAFF
TRBJ1-5,TRBV7-9,TRBD1,NA,TGTGCCAGCAGCCGTACAGGGGTGGATCAGCCCCAGCATTTT,CASSRTGVDQPQHF
TRBJ1-3,TRBV2,NA,few,TGTGCCAGCAGTGACGGAGGGGCAGGGCGGGGAAACACCATATATTTT,CASSDGGAGRGNTIYF